Following are 27 T cell receptor beta chains from one sample sequenced in a study of T cell changes during pregnancy in multiple sclerosis. Data came from immunoSEQ multiplex PCR; TCRdb stores just in-frame clones and leaves some out. The table has roughly 35,000 clones, about nine tenths seen once; the top ten hold roughly a tenth. The source was CD8+ T cells from peripheral blood mononuclear cells, collected before pregnancy. These receptors were taken from a female donor with multiple sclerosis, enrolled in a pregnancy study.

The V and J genes are TRBV27 and TRBJ1-2; D perhaps matches TRBD1 (5 bases). The CDR3 totals 17 residues. Germline assignment: CDR1 MNHEY and CDR2 SMNVEV (reference sequence). Trimming shortened V by 3 bases and J by 4 bases, and 21 bases separated the two germline ends. The CDR3 is CASSFRVKGDSLYGYTF. The CDR3 DNA is TGTGCCAGCAGTTTTCGTGTAAAGGGCGACAGCCTCTATGGCTACACCTTC.

The CDR3: CASSEEGTGPNQPQHF. DNA for the CDR3: TGTGCCAGCAGTGAGGAGGGGACAGGCCCCAATCAGCCCCAGCATTTT. The chain is built from TRBV2 and TRBJ1-5; 8 bases are a match to TRBD1. Germline CDR1 SNHLY, CDR2 FYNNEI. V was clipped by 3 bases and J by 3 bases; unmatched bases: 7. The CDR3 covers 16 residues.

The chain is built from TRBV6-1 and TRBJ2-7; 7 positions match TRBD2. With V trimmed by 3 bases and J by 5 bases, 7 bases remained unmatched. The CDR3 has 14 amino acids. Germline V gives CDR1 MNHNS, CDR2 SASEGT. This CDR3 is CASSEGGALNEQYF. DNA of the CDR3: TGTGCCAGCAGTGAGGGAGGGGCTCTGAACGAGCAGTACTTC.

CDR3 loop: CASSETGTGANVLTF. CDR3 DNA sequence: TGTGCCAGCAGTGAGACCGGGACTGGGGCCAACGTCCTGACTTTC. The chain employs TRBV6-1 and TRBJ2-6; possibly TRBD2 for D (5 bases). V shed 3 bases and J shed 2 bases, with 8 bases lying between them. CDR3 length: 15 residues. Germline V lookup: CDR1 MNHNS, CDR2 SASEGT.

The rearrangement joins TRBV4-2 to TRBJ2-2, with D tentatively TRBD1 (6 bases). The CDR3 extends over 17 amino acids. Germline-derived CDR1 and CDR2 are LGHNA and YNFKEQ. The germline V and J ends were trimmed by 4 bases and 0 bases, with 15 bases remaining between them. The CDR3 sequence: CASSLSLGATNTGELFF. Here the CDR3 DNA reads TGTGCCAGCAGCCTCTCCTTGGGGGCTACGAACACCGGGGAGCTGTTTTTT.

V gene TRBV7-6 combines with J gene TRBJ2-2; 14 nucleotides match TRBD2. The germline CDR1 and CDR2 sequences are SGHVS and FNYEAQ. The V and J ends lost 10 bases and 5 bases, in that order; junction bases with no gene match: 15. CDR3 length: 18 amino acids. This chain's CDR3 is CATPITGLAGVRTGELFF. The CDR3 DNA is TGTGCCACCCCAATTACGGGACTAGCGGGAGTCAGGACCGGGGAGCTGTTTTTT.

V gene TRBV5-1 combines with J gene TRBJ2-7, with 13 bases identical to TRBD2. The length of the CDR3 is 20 residues. Germline-derived CDR1 and CDR2 are SGHRS and YFSETQ. Trimming cost V 8 bases and J 0 bases; bases outside gene matches: 20. The CDR3 nucleotides are TGCGCCAGACCGGGACAGGGGGGAAAACTAGCGGGAGGGCCCTCCTACGAGCAGTACTTC. Amino acid sequence: CARPGQGGKLAGGPSYEQYF. The whole variable domain, remainder taken from reference TRBV5-1 and TRBJ2-7, is KAGVTQTPRYLIKTRGQQVTLSCSPISGHRSVSWYQQTPGQGLQFLFEYFSETQRNKGNFPGRFSGRQFSNSRSEMNVSTLELGDSALYLCARPGQGGKLAGGPSYEQYFGPGTRLTVT.

The chain is built from TRBV25-1 and TRBJ1-1, with TRBD1 matching 9 bases. Germline-derived CDR1 and CDR2 are MGHDK and SYGVNS. The length of the CDR3 is 15 residues. V was clipped by 6 bases and J by 1 base; unmatched bases: 6. In DNA, the CDR3 is TGTGCCAGCAGCCCGACGGGACAGGGGAACACTGAAGCTTTCTTT. Translating gives CASSPTGQGNTEAFF. The variable domain in full, with the rest retrieved from reference TRBV25-1 and TRBJ1-1, is EADIYQTPRYLVIGTGKKITLECSQTMGHDKMYWYQQDPGMELHLIHYSYGVNSTEKGDLSSESTVSRIRTEHFPLTLESARPSHTSQYLCASSPTGQGNTEAFFGQGTRLTVV.

J is TRBJ2-1 and V is TRBV9, with 10 bases identical to TRBD2. The CDR3 totals 18 residues. The ends lost 2 bases at V and 1 base at J; junction bases unmatched: 9. Germline V CDR1 and CDR2: SGDLS, YYNGEE. This chain's CDR3 is CASSVASGGPISYNEQFF. The CDR3, as DNA: TGTGCCAGCAGCGTCGCTAGCGGGGGACCAATTTCCTACAATGAGCAGTTCTTC.

The gene calls are TRBV7-7 and TRBJ1-3, with 11 bases matching TRBD1. Germline-derived CDR1 and CDR2 are SSHAT and FNYEAQ (reference sequence). With 6 bases clipped from V and 2 bases from J, the junction kept 3 bases outside the gene matches. This CDR3 is 15 amino acids long. DNA for the CDR3: TGTGCCAGCAGTAAGGGACAGGGGGCTGGAAACACCATATATTTT. Protein product: CASSKGQGAGNTIYF.

V gene TRBV7-9 combines with J gene TRBJ1-3; no clear D gene. Germline assignment: CDR1 SEHNR and CDR2 FQNEAQ (reference sequence). The CDR3 has 15 amino acids. Trimming pared 2 bases from V and 2 bases from J, leaving 10 bases between. CDR3 sequence: CASSLSGIAGNTIYF. CDR3 nucleotide sequence: TGTGCCAGCAGCTTATCGGGGATAGCTGGAAACACCATATATTTT.

This clone came up a few times. The rearrangement joins TRBV4-2 to TRBJ2-5, with TRBD2 matching 7 bases. The trim removed 0 bases at V and 5 bases at J, leaving 6 bases unmatched. This CDR3 is 15 amino acids long. Germline V gives CDR1 LGHNA, CDR2 YNFKEQ. CDR3 sequence: CASSQDLGGSETQYF. The DNA of the CDR3 is TGTGCCAGCAGCCAAGATTTGGGCGGGAGTGAGACCCAGTACTTC.

The genes are TRBV15 and TRBJ2-1; 9 bases map to TRBD1. The CDR3 is made up of 16 amino acids. The V segment lost 0 bases and the J segment 5 bases; nucleotides outside the gene matches: 5. Germline V lookup: CDR1 LNHNV, CDR2 YYDKDF (reference sequence). In DNA form, the CDR3 reads TGTGCCACCAGCAGAGAACGGGACAGGGTAAACAATGAGCAGTTCTTC. This gives the protein CATSRERDRVNNEQFF.

A few counts support this clone. The V call is TRBV27, the J call TRBJ1-2, with 9 bases fitting TRBD1. J was trimmed by 4 bases and V by 5 bases; bases with no gene match: 8. CDR1 and CDR2 from the germline V gene are MNHEY and SMNVEV (reference sequence). This CDR3 contains 15 residues. CDR3 residues: CASSQRQGVVYGYTF. DNA of the CDR3: TGTGCCAGCAGTCAGCGACAGGGGGTTGTCTATGGCTACACCTTC.

The CDR3 region has the DNA TGCGCCAGCAGCTTGGGACAGGGAGGTCTGAGCACTGAAGCTTTCTTT. Its translation: CASSLGQGGLSTEAFF. This rearrangement joins TRBV5-1 to TRBJ1-1; TRBD1 matches at 7 bases. Trimming at V came to 0 bases and at J to 4 bases, leaving 9 bases not matched to a gene. Germline CDR1 is SGHRS and CDR2 is YFSETQ. This CDR3 has 16 amino acids.

The chain combines TRBV7-9 with TRBJ2-7; TRBD2 agrees at 7 bases. The CDR3 totals 16 residues. V gave up 5 bases and J gave up 2 bases; unmatched junction bases: 12. Germline values: CDR1 SEHNR, CDR2 FQNEAQ (reference sequence). This chain's CDR3 is CASSPPVGLQAYEQYF. In DNA, the CDR3 is TGTGCCAGCAGCCCCCCCGTGGGACTACAAGCCTACGAGCAGTACTTC. Variable domain in full (rest from reference TRBV7-9 and TRBJ2-7): DTGVSQNPRHKITKRGQNVTFRCDPISEHNRLYWYRQTLGQGPEFLTYFQNEAQLEKSRLLSDRFSAERPKGSFSTLEIQRTEQGDSAMYLCASSPPVGLQAYEQYFGPGTRLTVT.

The chain recombines TRBV28 with TRBJ1-2; 9 nucleotides align to TRBD1. CDR3 length: 15 residues. Germline values: CDR1 MDHEN, CDR2 SYDVKM. After removal of 6 bases from V and 4 bases from J, the junction contained 9 bases not matched to a gene. The chain's CDR3 is CASSLTGGRRYGYTF. For the CDR3, the DNA is TGTGCCAGCAGCTTGACAGGGGGAAGACGCTATGGCTACACCTTC.

CDR3: CASSAPGQGSYGANVLTF. DNA of the CDR3: TGTGCCAGCAGCGCCCCGGGACAGGGATCTTACGGGGCCAACGTCCTGACTTTC. This chain connects TRBV5-4 to TRBJ2-6; 9 positions match TRBD1. The germline CDR1 and CDR2 sequences are SGHNT and YYREEE (reference sequence). This CDR3 is 18 amino acids long. V was pared by 4 bases and J by 4 bases, with 12 bases of the junction left unmatched.

This chain connects TRBV30 to TRBJ2-1; 8 bases match TRBD2. Germline values: CDR1 GTSNPN, CDR2 SVGIG (reference sequence). V was pared by 2 bases and J by 7 bases, with 7 bases of the junction left unmatched. This CDR3 is built from 14 residues. CDR3 bases: TGTGCCTGGAGTAGCCAGCGGGAGCCGAATGAGCAGTTCTTC. It is translated as CAWSSQREPNEQFF.

The chain couples TRBV10-2 to TRBJ1-4, with a weak D call TRBD1 (6 bases). This CDR3 spans 15 amino acids. Germline assignment: CDR1 WSHSY and CDR2 SAAADI. Trimming stripped 0 bases from V and 7 bases from J, with 12 bases between. The CDR3 DNA is TGCGCCAGCAGTGAGTCGGGGGGGCTGGGTGAAAAACTGTTTTTT. Translating gives CASSESGGLGEKLFF.

A word on this clone: In the same sample, other DNA sequences code for this CDR3. The rearrangement uses TRBV19 and TRBJ2-7; 8 bases fit TRBD1. From germline, CDR1 is LNHDA and CDR2 SQIVND (reference sequence). CDR3 length equals 14 residues. V lost 5 bases and J lost 2; bases outside the gene matches: 5. The CDR3 DNA follows: TGTGCCAGTAGTCCAGGACAGGGCGCCTACGAGCAGTACTTC. It yields the protein CASSPGQGAYEQYF.

The rearrangement joins TRBV6-5 to TRBJ2-7, with D possibly TRBD1 on 5 matching bases. The CDR3 contains 15 residues. The V gene's germline CDR1 is MNHEY and CDR2 SVGAGI. V was trimmed by 4 bases and J by 4 bases, leaving 17 bases between them. This CDR3 is CASSSTGADTYEQYF. DNA of the CDR3: TGTGCCAGCAGTTCAACTGGGGCGGACACTTACGAGCAGTACTTC.

This chain connects TRBV27 to TRBJ2-1, with 9 bases matching TRBD2. This CDR3 has 15 residues. Trimming at V came to 2 bases and at J to 2 bases, leaving 1 base not matched to a gene. The V gene's germline CDR1 is MNHEY and CDR2 SMNVEV (reference sequence). CDR3 sequence reads: CASSLAGGPYNEQFF. The CDR3 DNA reads as TGTGCCAGCAGTTTAGCGGGAGGGCCCTACAATGAGCAGTTCTTC.

This clone occurred once. The J gene is TRBJ2-7, the V gene TRBV2, with 10 bases matching TRBD1. This CDR3 is built from 15 residues. CDR1 and CDR2 from the germline V gene are SNHLY and FYNNEI. V shed 5 bases, J shed 4 bases, and the junction held 8 bases outside the gene matches. The CDR3 here is CASSNPGTGDYEQYF. The CDR3 coding sequence is TGTGCCAGCAGTAACCCCGGGACAGGGGATTACGAGCAGTACTTC.

V usage is TRBV6-1 and J usage is TRBJ1-1; D remains unclear. V was clipped by 6 bases and J by 1 base, with 15 bases between them. The CDR3 has 15 residues. Germline-derived CDR1 and CDR2 are MNHNS and SASEGT. The CDR3 sequence: CASSPGPEGNTEAFF. The CDR3 DNA sequence: TGTGCCAGCAGCCCCGGGCCCGAGGGGAACACTGAAGCTTTCTTT.

The V gene is TRBV4-1, the J gene TRBJ2-3, with TRBD1 as a possible D gene (6 bases). CDR1 is MGHRA and CDR2 is YSYEKL in the germline V gene. The CDR3 spans 14 residues. The V gene lost 1 base and the J gene lost 6 bases, with 11 bases spanning the gap. The CDR3 is CASSQVQGEDTQYF. Here the CDR3 DNA reads TGCGCCAGCAGCCAAGTACAGGGTGAGGATACGCAGTATTTT.

The rearrangement uses TRBV5-1 and TRBJ2-1; no clear D. Trimming removed 1 base at V and 4 bases at J, with 9 bases between. Germline loops: CDR1 SGHRS, CDR2 YFSETQ. This CDR3 comprises 14 residues. CDR3 in amino acids: CASSLTDAYNEQFF. For the CDR3, the DNA is TGCGCCAGCAGCTTGACAGACGCATACAATGAGCAGTTCTTC.